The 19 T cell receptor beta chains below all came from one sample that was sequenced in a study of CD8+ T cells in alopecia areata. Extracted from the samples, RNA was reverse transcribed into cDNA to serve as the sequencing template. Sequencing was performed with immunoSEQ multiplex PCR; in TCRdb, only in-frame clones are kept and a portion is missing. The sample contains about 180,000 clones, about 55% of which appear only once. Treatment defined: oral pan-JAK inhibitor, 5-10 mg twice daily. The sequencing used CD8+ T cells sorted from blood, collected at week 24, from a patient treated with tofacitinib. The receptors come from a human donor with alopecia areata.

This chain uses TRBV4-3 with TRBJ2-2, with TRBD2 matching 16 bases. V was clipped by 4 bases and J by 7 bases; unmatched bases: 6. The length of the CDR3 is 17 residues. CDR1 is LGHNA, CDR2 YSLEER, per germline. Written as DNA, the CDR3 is TGCGCCAGCAGCCCCGGGACTAGCGGGGGGGACGGCGGGGAGCTGTTTTTT. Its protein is CASSPGTSGGDGGELFF.

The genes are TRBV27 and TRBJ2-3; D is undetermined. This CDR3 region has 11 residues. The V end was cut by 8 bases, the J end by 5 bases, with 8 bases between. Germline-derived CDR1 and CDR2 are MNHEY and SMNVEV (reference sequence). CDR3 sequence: CASWTGDTQYF. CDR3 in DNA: TGTGCCAGCTGGACCGGAGATACGCAGTATTTT.

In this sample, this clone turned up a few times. The CDR3 DNA reads as TGTGCCAGCAGTTACGTGGTCACCGGGGAGCTGTTTTTT. This translates into CASSYVVTGELFF. The V call is TRBV6-6, the J call TRBJ2-2; D ambiguous. This CDR3 has 13 amino acids. V was cut by 2 bases and J by 4 bases, with 5 bases left in between. Germline V lookup: CDR1 MNHNY, CDR2 SVGAGI (reference sequence).

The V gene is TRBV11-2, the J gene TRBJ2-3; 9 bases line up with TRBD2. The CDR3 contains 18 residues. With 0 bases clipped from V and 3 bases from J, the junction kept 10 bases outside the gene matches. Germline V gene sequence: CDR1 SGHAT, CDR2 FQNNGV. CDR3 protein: CASSLDRRGGRRTDTQYF. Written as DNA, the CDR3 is TGTGCCAGCAGCTTAGATCGGCGGGGGGGCCGGAGAACAGATACGCAGTATTTT.

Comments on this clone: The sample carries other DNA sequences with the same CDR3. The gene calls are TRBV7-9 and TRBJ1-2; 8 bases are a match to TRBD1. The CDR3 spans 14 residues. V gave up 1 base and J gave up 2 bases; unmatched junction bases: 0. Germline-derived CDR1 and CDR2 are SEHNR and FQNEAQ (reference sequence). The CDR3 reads CASSLGQGNYGYTF. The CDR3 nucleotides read TGTGCCAGCAGCTTAGGACAGGGGAACTATGGCTACACCTTC.

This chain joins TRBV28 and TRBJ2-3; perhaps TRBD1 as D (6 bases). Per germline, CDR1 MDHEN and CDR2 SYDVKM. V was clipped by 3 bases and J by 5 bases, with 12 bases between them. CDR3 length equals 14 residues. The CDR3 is CASSFSRGGDTQYF. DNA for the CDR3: TGTGCCAGCAGTTTTAGCAGGGGCGGAGATACGCAGTATTTT.

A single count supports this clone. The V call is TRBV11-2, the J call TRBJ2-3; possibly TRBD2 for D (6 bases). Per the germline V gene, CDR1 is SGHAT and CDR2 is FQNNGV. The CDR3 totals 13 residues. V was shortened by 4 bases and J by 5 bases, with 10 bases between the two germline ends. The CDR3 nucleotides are TGTGCCAGCAGCTCTGGGGGGAGAGATACGCAGTATTTT. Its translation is CASSSGGRDTQYF.

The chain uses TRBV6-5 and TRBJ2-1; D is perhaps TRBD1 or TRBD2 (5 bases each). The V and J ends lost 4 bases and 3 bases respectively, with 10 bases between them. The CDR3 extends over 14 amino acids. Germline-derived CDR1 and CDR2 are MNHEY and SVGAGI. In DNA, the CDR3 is TGTGCCAGCAGTTTCGGGGCTGGCTACAATGAGCAGTTCTTC. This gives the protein CASSFGAGYNEQFF.

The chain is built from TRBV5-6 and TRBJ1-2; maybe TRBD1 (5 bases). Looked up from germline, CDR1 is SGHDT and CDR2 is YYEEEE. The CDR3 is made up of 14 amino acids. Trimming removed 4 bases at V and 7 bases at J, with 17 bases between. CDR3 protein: CASSPMGPGRGYTF. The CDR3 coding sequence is TGTGCCAGCAGCCCTATGGGGCCCGGACGTGGCTACACCTTC. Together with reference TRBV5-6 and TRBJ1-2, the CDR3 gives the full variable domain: DAGVTQSPTHLIKTRGQQVTLRCSPKSGHDTVSWYQQALGQGPQFIFQYYEEEERQRGNFPDRFSGHQFPNYSSELNVNALLLGDSALYLCASSPMGPGRGYTFGSGTRLTVV.

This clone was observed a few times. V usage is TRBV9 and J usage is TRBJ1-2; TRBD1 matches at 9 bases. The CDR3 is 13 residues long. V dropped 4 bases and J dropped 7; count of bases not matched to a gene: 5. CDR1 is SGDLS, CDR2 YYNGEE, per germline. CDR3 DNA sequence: TGTGCCAGCAGCACAGCGACAGGGGGTGGCTACACCTTC. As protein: CASSTATGGGYTF. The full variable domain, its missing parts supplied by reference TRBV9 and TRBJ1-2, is DSGVTQTPKHLITATGQRVTLRCSPRSGDLSVYWYQQSLDQGLQFLIQYYNGEERAKGNILERFSAQQFPDLHSELNLSSLELGDSALYFCASSTATGGGYTFGSGTRLTVV.

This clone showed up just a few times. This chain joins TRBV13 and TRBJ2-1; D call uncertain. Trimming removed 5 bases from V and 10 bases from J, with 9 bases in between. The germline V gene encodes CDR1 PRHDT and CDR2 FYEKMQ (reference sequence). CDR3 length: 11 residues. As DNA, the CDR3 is TGTGCCAGCAGCGAGAACGAGGAGCAGTTCTTC. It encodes CASSENEEQFF.

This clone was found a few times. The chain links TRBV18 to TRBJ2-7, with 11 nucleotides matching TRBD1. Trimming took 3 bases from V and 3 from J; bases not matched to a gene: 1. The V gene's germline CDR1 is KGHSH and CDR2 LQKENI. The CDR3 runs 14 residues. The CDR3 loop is CASSPGTGGYEQYF. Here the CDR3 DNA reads TGTGCCAGCTCACCTGGGACAGGGGGCTACGAGCAGTACTTC.

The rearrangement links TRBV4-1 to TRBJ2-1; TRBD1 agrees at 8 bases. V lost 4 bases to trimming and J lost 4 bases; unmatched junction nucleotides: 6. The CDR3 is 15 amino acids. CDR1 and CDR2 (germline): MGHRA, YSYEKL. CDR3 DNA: TGCGCCAGCAGCCCCCCCGGGACAGGATACAATGAGCAGTTCTTC. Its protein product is CASSPPGTGYNEQFF.

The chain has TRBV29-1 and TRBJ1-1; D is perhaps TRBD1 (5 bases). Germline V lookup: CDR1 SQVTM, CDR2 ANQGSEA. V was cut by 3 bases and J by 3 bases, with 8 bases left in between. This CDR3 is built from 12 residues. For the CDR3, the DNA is TGCAGCGTTGAGGAGGGGTACACTGAAGCTTTCTTT. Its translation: CSVEEGYTEAFF. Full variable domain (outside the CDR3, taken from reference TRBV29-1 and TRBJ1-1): SAVISQKPSRDICQRGTSLTIQCQVDSQVTMMFWYRQQPGQSLTLIATANQGSEATYESGFVIDKFPISRPNLTFSTLTVSNMSPEDSSIYLCSVEEGYTEAFFGQGTRLTVV.

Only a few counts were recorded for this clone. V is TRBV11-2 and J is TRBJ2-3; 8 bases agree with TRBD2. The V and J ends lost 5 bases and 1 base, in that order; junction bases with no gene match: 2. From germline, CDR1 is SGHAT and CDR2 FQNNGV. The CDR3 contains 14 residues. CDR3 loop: CASSARGGTDTQYF. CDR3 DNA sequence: TGTGCCAGCAGCGCGCGGGGGGGCACAGATACGCAGTATTTT.

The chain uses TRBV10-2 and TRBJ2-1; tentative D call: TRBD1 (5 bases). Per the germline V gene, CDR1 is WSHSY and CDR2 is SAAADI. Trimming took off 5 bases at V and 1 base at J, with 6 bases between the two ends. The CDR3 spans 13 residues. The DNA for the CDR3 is TGCGCCAGCAGTACAGGATCCTACAATGAGCAGTTCTTC. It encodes CASSTGSYNEQFF.

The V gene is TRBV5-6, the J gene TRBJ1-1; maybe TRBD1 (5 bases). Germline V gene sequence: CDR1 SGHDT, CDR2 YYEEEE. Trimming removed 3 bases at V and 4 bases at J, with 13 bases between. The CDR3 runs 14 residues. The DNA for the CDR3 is TGTGCCAGCAGCTATCCCGAGGGGATCACTGAAGCTTTCTTT. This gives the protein CASSYPEGITEAFF.

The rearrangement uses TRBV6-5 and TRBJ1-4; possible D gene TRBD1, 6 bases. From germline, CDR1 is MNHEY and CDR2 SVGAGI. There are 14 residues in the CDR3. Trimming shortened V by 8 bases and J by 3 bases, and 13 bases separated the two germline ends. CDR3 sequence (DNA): TGTGCCAGCCGGTCGGGGGCGTCTAATGAAAAACTGTTTTTT. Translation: CASRSGASNEKLFF.

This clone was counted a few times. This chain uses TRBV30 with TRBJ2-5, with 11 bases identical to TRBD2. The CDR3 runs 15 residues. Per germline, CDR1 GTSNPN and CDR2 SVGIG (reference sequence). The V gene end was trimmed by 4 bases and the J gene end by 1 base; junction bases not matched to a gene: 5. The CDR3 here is CAWTGGTSGQETQYF. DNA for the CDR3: TGTGCCTGGACCGGAGGGACTAGCGGCCAAGAGACCCAGTACTTC.